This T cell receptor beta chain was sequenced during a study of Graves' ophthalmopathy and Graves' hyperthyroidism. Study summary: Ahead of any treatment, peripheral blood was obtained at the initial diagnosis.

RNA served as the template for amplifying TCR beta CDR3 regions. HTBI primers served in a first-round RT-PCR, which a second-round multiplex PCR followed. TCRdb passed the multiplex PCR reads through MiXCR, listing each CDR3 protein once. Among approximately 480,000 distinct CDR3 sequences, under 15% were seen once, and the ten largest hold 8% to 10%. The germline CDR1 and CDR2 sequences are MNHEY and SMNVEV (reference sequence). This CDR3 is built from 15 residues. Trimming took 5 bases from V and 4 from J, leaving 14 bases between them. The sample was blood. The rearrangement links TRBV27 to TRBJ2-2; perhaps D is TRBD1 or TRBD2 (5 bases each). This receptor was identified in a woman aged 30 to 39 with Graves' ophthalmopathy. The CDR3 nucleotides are TGTGCCAGCAGTGAGGGGCAATGGAGCACCGGGGAGCTGTTTTTT. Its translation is CASSEGQWSTGELFF.